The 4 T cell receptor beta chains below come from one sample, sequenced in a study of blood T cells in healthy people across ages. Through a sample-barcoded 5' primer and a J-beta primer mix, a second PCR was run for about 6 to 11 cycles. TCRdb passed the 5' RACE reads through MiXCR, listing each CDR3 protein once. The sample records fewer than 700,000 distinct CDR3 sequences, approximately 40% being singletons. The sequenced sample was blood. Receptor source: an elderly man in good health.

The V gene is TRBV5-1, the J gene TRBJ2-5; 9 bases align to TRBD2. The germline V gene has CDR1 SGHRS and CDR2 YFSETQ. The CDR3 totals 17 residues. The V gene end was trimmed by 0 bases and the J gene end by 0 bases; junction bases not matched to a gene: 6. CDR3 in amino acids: CASSLAGASGDQETQYF. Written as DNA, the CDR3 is TGCGCCAGCAGCTTGGCCGGGGCTAGCGGGGACCAAGAGACCCAGTACTTC.

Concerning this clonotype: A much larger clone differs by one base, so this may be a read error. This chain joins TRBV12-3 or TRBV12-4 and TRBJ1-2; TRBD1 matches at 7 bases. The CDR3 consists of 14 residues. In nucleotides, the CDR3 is TGTGTCAGCACTTGGGGACAGATAAACTATGGCTACACCTTC. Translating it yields CVSTWGQINYGYTF.

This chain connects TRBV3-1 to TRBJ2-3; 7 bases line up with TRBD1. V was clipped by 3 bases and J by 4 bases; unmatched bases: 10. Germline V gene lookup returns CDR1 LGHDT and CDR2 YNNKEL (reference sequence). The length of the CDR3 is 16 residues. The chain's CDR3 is CASSQRQGRSADTQYF. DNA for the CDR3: TGTGCCAGCAGCCAGAGACAGGGTCGTAGTGCAGATACGCAGTATTTT.

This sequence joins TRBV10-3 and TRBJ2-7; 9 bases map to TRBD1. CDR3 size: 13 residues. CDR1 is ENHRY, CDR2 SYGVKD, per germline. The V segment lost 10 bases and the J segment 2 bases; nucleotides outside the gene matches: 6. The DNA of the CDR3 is TGTGCCACCACAGGGGGCGACCCCTACGAGCAGTACTTC. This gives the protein CATTGGDPYEQYF.